The 10 T cell receptor beta chains given below trace back to one sample, sequenced in a study of cytomegalovirus exposure and HLA in healthy donors. In the PCR, 60 Vbeta and 13 Jbeta primers were used. TCRdb keeps only in-frame clones here, not all; method: immunoSEQ multiplex PCR. Among 150,000 to 200,000 clones, around 78% were seen once, and the ten largest hold around 3.1%. The material sequenced was PBMCs. The receptors stem from a woman in her forties or fifties in good health and CMV-seropositive.

The CDR3 DNA is TGTGCCAGCTCACCGGGGGGGCTGGATTCACCCCTCCACTTT. It yields the protein CASSPGGLDSPLHF. The chain is built from TRBV18 and TRBJ1-6, with TRBD1 as a possible D gene (6 bases). Germline loops: CDR1 KGHSH, CDR2 LQKENI. The V and J ends lost 3 bases and 8 bases respectively, with 11 bases between them. This CDR3 comprises 14 residues.

The rearrangement uses TRBV6-6 and TRBJ2-3; D not resolved. Germline values: CDR1 MNHNY, CDR2 SVGAGI (reference sequence). The CDR3 has 15 residues. Trimming stripped 2 bases from V and 0 bases from J, with 9 bases between. The CDR3 spells CASSYPRSSTDTQYF. The CDR3 DNA sequence: TGTGCCAGCAGTTACCCACGGAGCAGCACAGATACGCAGTATTTT.

V gene TRBV5-1 combines with J gene TRBJ2-7, with a weak D call TRBD1 (6 bases). The ends were cut back, 4 bases at V and 3 bases at J, with 20 bases in the middle. The CDR3 totals 16 residues. CDR1 is SGHRS and CDR2 is YFSETQ in the germline V gene. The CDR3 loop reads CASSMFRGRGGYEQYF. CDR3 nucleotide sequence: TGCGCCAGCAGCATGTTCAGGGGTAGGGGTGGCTACGAGCAGTACTTC.

The chain links TRBV7-9 to TRBJ2-1; 10 bases map to TRBD2. Losses at the gene ends were 8 bases for V and 7 bases for J; bases not matched to a gene: 14. This CDR3 is 16 amino acids long. In germline, CDR1 is SEHNR, CDR2 FQNEAQ (reference sequence). CDR3: CASSAWGSGGHNEQFF. The CDR3 DNA reads TGTGCCAGCTCTGCTTGGGGTAGCGGGGGGCATAATGAGCAGTTCTTC.

The rearrangement uses TRBV11-3 and TRBJ2-3; D not resolved. From germline, CDR1 is SGHNT and CDR2 YENEEA. Trimming stripped 1 base from V and 8 bases from J, with 7 bases between. The CDR3 totals 12 residues. The DNA of the CDR3 is TGTGCCAGCAGCTTAGGCCGCGGTACGCAGTATTTT. Translated, it gives CASSLGRGTQYF.

V and J are TRBV30 and TRBJ1-2, with TRBD1 matching 9 bases. Germline V gene data show CDR1 as GTSNPN and CDR2 as SVGIG (reference sequence). V lost 2 bases, J lost 2 bases, and 6 bases stayed unmatched. CDR3 length: 15 amino acids. The CDR3 reads CAWSNPDRGNYGYTF. The CDR3 bases are TGTGCCTGGAGTAACCCGGACAGGGGAAACTATGGCTACACCTTC. Full variable domain (outside the CDR3, taken from reference TRBV30 and TRBJ1-2): SQTIHQWPATLVQPVGSPLSLECTVEGTSNPNLYWYRQAAGRGLQLLFYSVGIGQISSEVPQNLSASRPQDRQFILSSKKLLLSDSGFYLCAWSNPDRGNYGYTFGSGTRLTVV.

This clone was observed a handful of times. The chain uses TRBV19 and TRBJ1-2; 7 positions match TRBD1. The CDR3 is 14 amino acids. The V gene's germline CDR1 is LNHDA and CDR2 SQIVND (reference sequence). V trimming: 5 bases; J trimming: 4 bases; junction bases outside the gene matches: 7. CDR3 nucleotides: TGTGCCAGTAGTCCCCCCGGACAGGTCTATGGCTACACCTTC. It codes for CASSPPGQVYGYTF.

V gene TRBV9 combines with J gene TRBJ1-2; D gene uncertain. Germline V CDR1 and CDR2: SGDLS, YYNGEE. The CDR3 has 16 residues. V was pared by 5 bases and J by 4 bases, with 21 bases between. CDR3 protein: CASRPQEGSNPYGYTF. The CDR3 coding sequence is TGTGCCAGCAGGCCTCAGGAGGGCAGTAACCCCTATGGCTACACCTTC.

The sample holds one count of this clone. This chain uses TRBV2 with TRBJ1-2; D is undetermined. Germline V lookup: CDR1 SNHLY, CDR2 FYNNEI. V was pared by 0 bases and J by 5 bases, with 16 bases between. This CDR3 is built from 16 residues. CDR3 bases: TGTGCCAGCAGTGAAGCGTCGGTGATCTCCCATTATGGCTACACCTTC. Amino acid sequence: CASSEASVISHYGYTF.

This clone came up once. The chain recombines TRBV7-9 with TRBJ1-1; no reliable D call. V was shortened by 3 bases and J by 5 bases, with 13 bases between the two germline ends. The CDR3 runs to 14 residues. Germline CDR1 and CDR2: SEHNR and FQNEAQ (reference sequence). CDR3 loop: CASSFSGVGTEAFF. CDR3 coding DNA: TGTGCCAGCAGCTTTTCCGGGGTCGGAACTGAAGCTTTCTTT.